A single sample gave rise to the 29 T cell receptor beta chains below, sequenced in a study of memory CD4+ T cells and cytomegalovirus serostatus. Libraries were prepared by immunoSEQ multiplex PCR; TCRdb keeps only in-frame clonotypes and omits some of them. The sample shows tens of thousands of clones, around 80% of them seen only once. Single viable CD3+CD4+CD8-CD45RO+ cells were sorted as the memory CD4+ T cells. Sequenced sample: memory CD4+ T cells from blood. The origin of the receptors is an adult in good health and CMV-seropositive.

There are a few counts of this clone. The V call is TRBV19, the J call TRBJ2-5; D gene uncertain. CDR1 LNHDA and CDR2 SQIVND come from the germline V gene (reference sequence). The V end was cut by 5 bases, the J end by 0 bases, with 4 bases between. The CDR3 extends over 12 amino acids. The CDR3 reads CASSRDQETQYF. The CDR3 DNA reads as TGTGCCAGTAGTCGAGACCAAGAGACCCAGTACTTC.

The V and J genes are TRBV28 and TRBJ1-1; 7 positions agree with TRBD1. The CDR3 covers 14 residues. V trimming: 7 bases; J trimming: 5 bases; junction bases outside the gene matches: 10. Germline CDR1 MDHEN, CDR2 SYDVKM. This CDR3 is CASILGQRLTEAFF. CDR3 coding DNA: TGTGCCAGCATCCTGGGACAGAGGTTGACTGAAGCTTTCTTT.

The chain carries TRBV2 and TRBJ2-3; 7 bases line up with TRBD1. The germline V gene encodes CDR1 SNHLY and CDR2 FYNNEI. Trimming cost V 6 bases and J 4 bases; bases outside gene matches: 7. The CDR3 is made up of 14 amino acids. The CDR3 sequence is CASRFGQGADTQYF. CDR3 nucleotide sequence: TGTGCCAGCAGATTCGGGCAGGGGGCAGATACGCAGTATTTT. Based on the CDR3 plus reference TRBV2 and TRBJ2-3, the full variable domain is EPEVTQTPSHQVTQMGQEVILRCVPISNHLYFYWYRQILGQKVEFLVSFYNNEISEKSEIFDDQFSVERPDGSNFTLKIRSTKLEDSAMYFCASRFGQGADTQYFGPGTRLTVL.

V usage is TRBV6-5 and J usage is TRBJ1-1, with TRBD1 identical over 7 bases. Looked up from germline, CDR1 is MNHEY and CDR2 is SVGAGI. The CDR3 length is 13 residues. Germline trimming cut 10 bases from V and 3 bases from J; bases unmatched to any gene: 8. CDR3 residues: CATYRGTYTEAFF. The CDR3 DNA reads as TGTGCCACCTACAGGGGCACTTACACTGAAGCTTTCTTT.

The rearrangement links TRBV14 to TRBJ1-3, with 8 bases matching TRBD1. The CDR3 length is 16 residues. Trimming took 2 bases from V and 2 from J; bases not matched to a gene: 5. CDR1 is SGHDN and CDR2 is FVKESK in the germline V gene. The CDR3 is CASSQRTGQAGNTIYF. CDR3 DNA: TGTGCCAGCAGCCAAAGGACAGGGCAGGCTGGAAACACCATATATTTT.

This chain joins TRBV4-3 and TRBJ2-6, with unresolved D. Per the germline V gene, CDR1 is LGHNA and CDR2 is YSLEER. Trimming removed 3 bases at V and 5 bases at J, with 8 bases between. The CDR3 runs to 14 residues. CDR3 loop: CASSQTVRANVLTF. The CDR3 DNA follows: TGCGCCAGCAGCCAGACTGTACGGGCCAACGTCCTGACTTTC.

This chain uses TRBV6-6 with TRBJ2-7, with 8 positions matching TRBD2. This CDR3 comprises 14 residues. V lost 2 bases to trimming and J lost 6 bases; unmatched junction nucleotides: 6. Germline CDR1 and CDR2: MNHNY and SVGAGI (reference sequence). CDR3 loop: CASSYPGGVSEQYF. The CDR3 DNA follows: TGTGCCAGCAGTTACCCGGGGGGGGTCTCCGAGCAGTACTTC.

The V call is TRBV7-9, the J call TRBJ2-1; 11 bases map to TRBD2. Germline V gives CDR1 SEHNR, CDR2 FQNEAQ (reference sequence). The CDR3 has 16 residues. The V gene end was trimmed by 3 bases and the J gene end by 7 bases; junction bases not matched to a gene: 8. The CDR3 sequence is CASSLGIAGGPNEQFF. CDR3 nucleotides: TGTGCCAGCAGCTTGGGAATAGCGGGAGGGCCGAATGAGCAGTTCTTC.

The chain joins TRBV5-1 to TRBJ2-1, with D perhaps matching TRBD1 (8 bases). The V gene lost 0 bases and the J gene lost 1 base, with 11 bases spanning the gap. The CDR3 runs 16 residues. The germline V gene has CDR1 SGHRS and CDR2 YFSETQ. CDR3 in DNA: TGCGCCAGCAGCTTGGCACAGGGGGGGTCCTACAATGAGCAGTTCTTC. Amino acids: CASSLAQGGSYNEQFF. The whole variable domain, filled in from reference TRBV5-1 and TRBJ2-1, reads KAGVTQTPRYLIKTRGQQVTLSCSPISGHRSVSWYQQTPGQGLQFLFEYFSETQRNKGNFPGRFSGRQFSNSRSEMNVSTLELGDSALYLCASSLAQGGSYNEQFFGPGTRLTVL.

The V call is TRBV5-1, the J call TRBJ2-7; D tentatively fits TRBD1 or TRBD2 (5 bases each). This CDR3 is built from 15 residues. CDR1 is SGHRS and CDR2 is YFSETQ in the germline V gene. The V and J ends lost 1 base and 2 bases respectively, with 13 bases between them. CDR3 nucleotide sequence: TGCGCCAGCAGCTTGTTGGACACGGGAACCTACGAGCAGTACTTC. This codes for CASSLLDTGTYEQYF.

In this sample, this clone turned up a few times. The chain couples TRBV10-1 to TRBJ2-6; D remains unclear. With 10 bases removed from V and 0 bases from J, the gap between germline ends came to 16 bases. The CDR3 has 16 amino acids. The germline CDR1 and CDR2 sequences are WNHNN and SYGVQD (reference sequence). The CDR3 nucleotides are TGCGCCACCGGAGATAGAGGAATCTCTGGGGCCAACGTCCTGACTTTC. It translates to CATGDRGISGANVLTF.

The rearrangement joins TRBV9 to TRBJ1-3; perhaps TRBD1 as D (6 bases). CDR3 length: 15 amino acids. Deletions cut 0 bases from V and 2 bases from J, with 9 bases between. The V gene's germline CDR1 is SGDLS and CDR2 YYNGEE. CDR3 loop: CASSVVAGAGNTIYF. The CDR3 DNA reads TGTGCCAGCAGCGTAGTGGCAGGGGCTGGAAACACCATATATTTT.

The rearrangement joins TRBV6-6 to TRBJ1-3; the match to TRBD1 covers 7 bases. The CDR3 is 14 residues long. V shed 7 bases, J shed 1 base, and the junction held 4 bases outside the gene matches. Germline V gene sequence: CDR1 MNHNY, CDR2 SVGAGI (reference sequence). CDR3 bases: TGTGCCAGCATCGACAGGGCTTCTGGAAACACCATATATTTT. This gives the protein CASIDRASGNTIYF.

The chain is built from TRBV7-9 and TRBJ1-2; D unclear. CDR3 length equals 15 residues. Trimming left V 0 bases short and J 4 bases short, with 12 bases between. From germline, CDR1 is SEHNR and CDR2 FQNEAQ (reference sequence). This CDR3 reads CASSLAAAGPYGYTF. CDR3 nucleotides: TGTGCCAGCAGCTTAGCGGCAGCAGGTCCCTATGGCTACACCTTC.

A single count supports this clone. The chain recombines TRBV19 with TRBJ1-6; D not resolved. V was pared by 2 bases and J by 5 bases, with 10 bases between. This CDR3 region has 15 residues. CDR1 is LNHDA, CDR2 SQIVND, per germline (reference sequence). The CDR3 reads CASSILGSDNSPLHF. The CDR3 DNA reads TGTGCCAGTAGTATATTGGGGTCAGATAATTCACCCCTCCACTTT. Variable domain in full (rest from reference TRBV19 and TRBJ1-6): DGGITQSPKYLFRKEGQNVTLSCEQNLNHDAMYWYRQDPGQGLRLIYYSQIVNDFQKGDIAEGYSVSREKKESFPLTVTSAQKNPTAFYLCASSILGSDNSPLHFGNGTRLTVT.

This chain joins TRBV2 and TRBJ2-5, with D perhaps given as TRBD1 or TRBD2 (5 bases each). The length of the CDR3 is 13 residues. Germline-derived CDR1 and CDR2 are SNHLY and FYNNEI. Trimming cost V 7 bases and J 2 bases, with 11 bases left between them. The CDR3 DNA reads TGTGCCAGCAAACGGGACCTTCAAGAGACCCAGTACTTC. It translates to CASKRDLQETQYF.

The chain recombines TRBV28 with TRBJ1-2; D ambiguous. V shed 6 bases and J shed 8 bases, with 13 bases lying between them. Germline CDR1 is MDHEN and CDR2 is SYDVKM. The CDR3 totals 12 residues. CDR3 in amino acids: CASSLAPRGYTF. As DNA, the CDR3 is TGTGCCAGCAGCCTCGCACCGAGGGGCTACACCTTC.

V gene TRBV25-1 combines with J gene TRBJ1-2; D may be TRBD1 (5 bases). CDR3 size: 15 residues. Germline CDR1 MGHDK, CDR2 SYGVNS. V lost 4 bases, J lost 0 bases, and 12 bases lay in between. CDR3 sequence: CASSGHRSANYGYTF. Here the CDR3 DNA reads TGTGCCAGCAGTGGGCACAGGTCAGCTAACTATGGCTACACCTTC.

The CDR3 DNA is TGTGCCAGCAGTTTATGGGAAGCCGCTAGCACAGATACGCAGTATTTT. It translates to CASSLWEAASTDTQYF. V usage is TRBV28 and J usage is TRBJ2-3; D ambiguous. CDR3 length equals 16 residues. Germline V gene sequence: CDR1 MDHEN, CDR2 SYDVKM. V lost 0 bases, J lost 0 bases, and 10 bases lay in between.

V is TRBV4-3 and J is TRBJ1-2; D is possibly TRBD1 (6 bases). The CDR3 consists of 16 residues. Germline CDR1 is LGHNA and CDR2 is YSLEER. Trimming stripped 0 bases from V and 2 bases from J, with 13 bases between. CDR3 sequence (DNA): TGCGCCAGCAGCCAAGAGTTGGCAGGGGTCAACTATGGCTACACCTTC. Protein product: CASSQELAGVNYGYTF.

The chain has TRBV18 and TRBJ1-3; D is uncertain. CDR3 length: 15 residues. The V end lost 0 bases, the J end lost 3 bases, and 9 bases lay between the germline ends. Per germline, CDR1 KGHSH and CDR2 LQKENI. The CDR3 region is CASSPPSKRGNTIYF. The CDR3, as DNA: TGTGCCAGCTCACCACCGTCCAAGCGTGGAAACACCATATATTTT.

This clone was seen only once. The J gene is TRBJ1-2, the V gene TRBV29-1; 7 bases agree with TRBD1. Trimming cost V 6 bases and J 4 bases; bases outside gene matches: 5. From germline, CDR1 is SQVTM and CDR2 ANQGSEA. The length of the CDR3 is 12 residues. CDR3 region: CSVPRQGYGYTF. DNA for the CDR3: TGCAGCGTCCCCCGACAGGGCTATGGCTACACCTTC.

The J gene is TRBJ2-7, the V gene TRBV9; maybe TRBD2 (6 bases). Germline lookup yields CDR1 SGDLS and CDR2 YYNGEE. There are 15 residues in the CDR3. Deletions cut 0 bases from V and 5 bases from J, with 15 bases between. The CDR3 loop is CASSVGVAGSDEQYF. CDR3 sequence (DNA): TGTGCCAGCAGCGTAGGGGTCGCGGGGTCCGACGAGCAGTACTTC.

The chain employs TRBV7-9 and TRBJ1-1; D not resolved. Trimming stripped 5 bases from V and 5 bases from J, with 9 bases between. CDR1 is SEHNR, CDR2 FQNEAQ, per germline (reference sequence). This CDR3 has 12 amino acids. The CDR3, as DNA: TGTGCCAGCAGCCCCGCCGGGACTGAAGCTTTCTTT. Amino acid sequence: CASSPAGTEAFF.

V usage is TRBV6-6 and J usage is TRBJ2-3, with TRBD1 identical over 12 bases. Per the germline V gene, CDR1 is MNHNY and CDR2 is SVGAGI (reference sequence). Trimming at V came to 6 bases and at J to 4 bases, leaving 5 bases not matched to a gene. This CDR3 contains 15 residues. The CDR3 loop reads CASRTGTGGSDTQYF. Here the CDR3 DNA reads TGTGCCAGCAGGACCGGGACAGGGGGCTCAGATACGCAGTATTTT.

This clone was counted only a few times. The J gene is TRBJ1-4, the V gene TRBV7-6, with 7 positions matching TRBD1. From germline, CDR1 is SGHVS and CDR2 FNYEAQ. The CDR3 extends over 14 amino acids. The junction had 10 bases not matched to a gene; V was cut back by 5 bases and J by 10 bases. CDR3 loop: CASSPRQGFGKLFF. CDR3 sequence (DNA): TGTGCCAGCAGCCCGCGACAGGGATTTGGAAAACTGTTTTTT.

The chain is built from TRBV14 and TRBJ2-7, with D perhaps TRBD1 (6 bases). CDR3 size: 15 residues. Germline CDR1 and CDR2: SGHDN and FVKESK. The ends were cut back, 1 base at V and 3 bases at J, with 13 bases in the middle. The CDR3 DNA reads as TGTGCCAGCAGCCAAGGATCGGACAGAGTCTACGAGCAGTACTTC. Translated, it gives CASSQGSDRVYEQYF.

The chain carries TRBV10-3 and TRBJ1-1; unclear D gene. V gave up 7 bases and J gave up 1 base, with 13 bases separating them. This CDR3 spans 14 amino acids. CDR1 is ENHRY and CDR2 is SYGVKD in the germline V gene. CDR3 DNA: TGTGCCATCAATGGTCGCGGTTCGAACACTGAAGCTTTCTTT. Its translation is CAINGRGSNTEAFF.

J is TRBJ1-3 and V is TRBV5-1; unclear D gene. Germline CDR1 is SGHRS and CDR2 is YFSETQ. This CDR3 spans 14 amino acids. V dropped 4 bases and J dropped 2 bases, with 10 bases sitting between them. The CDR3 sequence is CASSIDNAGNTIYF. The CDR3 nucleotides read TGCGCCAGCAGCATAGACAATGCTGGAAACACCATATATTTT.